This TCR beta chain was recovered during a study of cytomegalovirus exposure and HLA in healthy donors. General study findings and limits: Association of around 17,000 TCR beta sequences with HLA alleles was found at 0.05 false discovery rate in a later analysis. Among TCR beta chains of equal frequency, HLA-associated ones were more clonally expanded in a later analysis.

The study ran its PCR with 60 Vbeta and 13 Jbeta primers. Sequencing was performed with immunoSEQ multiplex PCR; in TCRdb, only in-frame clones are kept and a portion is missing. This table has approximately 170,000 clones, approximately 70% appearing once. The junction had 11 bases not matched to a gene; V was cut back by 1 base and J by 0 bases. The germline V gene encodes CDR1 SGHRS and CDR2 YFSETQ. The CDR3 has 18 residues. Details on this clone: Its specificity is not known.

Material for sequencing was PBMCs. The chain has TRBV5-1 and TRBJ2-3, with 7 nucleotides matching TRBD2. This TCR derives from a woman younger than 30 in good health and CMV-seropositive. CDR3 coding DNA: TGCGCCAGCAGCTTGCTGCCTCCTAGCGGACCGAGCACAGATACGCAGTATTTT. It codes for CASSLLPPSGPSTDTQYF.